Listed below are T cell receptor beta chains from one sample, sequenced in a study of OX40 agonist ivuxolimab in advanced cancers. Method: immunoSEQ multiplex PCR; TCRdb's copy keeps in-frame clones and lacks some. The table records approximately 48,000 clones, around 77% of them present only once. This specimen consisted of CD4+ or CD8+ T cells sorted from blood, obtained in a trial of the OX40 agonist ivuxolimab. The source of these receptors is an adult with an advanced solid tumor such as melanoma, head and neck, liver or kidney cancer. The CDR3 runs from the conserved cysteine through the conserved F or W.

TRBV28	CASSRQSLASPLHF
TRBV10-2	CASSDNVSNQPQHF
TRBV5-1	CASSLWGHDKADTQYF
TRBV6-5	CASSSRTDGGNQPQHF
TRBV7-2	CASSLSPVWGGYTF
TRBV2	CASGLYSGRNAYAQTQYF
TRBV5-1	CASSLWGENEQYF
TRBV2	CASARERETQYF
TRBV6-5	CASSLIGANYGYTF
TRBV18	CASSPTGPGVNTEAFF
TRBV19	CASSGLGGSSYNEQFF
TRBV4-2	CASSPQARIGNNEQFF
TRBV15	CATSSTAHRDGYTF
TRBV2	CASSAQVTYGYTF
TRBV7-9	CASSERQALYEQYF
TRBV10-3	CASRQGADGNQPQHF